A selection of T cell receptor beta chains follows, all from one sample in a study of blood T cell repertoires in COVID-19. Here immunoSEQ multiplex PCR was the method, and the copy in TCRdb shows in-frame clones only, minus some. The table includes some 150,000 clones, approximately 83% detected once. Input material: peripheral blood. Receptors originate from a human donor in a cohort sampled during active COVID-19. CDR3s include the opening cysteine and the closing phenylalanine or tryptophan. The D gene is left open where the match is weak. Clone size is not always given. Where it is, it says once, few, many or a class for expanded clones.

clone size: NA
CDR3 length: 18
D gene: NA
V gene: TRBV4-1
J gene: TRBJ2-1
CDR3 protein: CASSQEAQRWTFPNEQFF
CDR3 DNA: TGCGCCAGCAGCCAAGAGGCCCAGCGGTGGACCTTTCCCAATGAGCAGTTCTTC

clone size: NA
CDR3 length: 14
D gene: NA
V gene: TRBV18
J gene: TRBJ1-2
CDR3 protein: CASFRREVNYGYTF
CDR3 DNA: TGTGCCAGCTTCCGACGAGAGGTTAACTATGGCTACACCTTC

clone size: NA
CDR3 length: 17
D gene: TRBD1
V gene: TRBV19
J gene: TRBJ1-5
CDR3 protein: CASKSLDRGDPNQPQHF
CDR3 DNA: TGTGCCAGTAAGAGCCTCGACAGGGGCGACCCCAATCAGCCCCAGCATTTT

clone size: NA
CDR3 length: 16
D gene: TRBD1
V gene: TRBV5-1
J gene: TRBJ2-3
CDR3 protein: CASSLEGQASTDTQYF
CDR3 DNA: TGCGCCAGCAGCTTGGAGGGACAGGCGAGCACAGATACGCAGTATTTT

clone size: NA
CDR3 length: 13
D gene: NA
V gene: TRBV5-4
J gene: TRBJ2-7
CDR3 protein: CASRRDSSNEQYF
CDR3 DNA: TGTGCCAGCAGACGGGACTCGAGCAACGAGCAGTACTTC

clone size: NA
CDR3 length: 15
D gene: TRBD1
V gene: TRBV5-1
J gene: TRBJ1-5
CDR3 protein: CASSPDRGSDQPQHF
CDR3 DNA: TGCGCCAGCAGCCCCGACAGGGGGTCGGATCAGCCCCAGCATTTT

clone size: NA
CDR3 length: 15
D gene: NA
V gene: TRBV9
J gene: TRBJ2-1
CDR3 protein: CASSSGGSSYNEQFF
CDR3 DNA: TGTGCCAGCAGCTCCGGGGGTTCCTCCTACAATGAGCAGTTCTTC

clone size: NA
CDR3 length: 13
D gene: TRBD1
V gene: TRBV18
J gene: TRBJ2-7
CDR3 protein: CASSPNRGGEQYF
CDR3 DNA: TGTGCCAGCTCACCGAACAGGGGCGGCGAGCAGTACTTC

clone size: NA
CDR3 length: 15
D gene: NA
V gene: TRBV18
J gene: TRBJ1-5
CDR3 protein: CASSPPSGGGQPQHF
CDR3 DNA: TGTGCCAGCTCACCACCGAGCGGGGGCGGCCAGCCCCAGCATTTT

clone size: NA
CDR3 length: 15
D gene: NA
V gene: TRBV7-6
J gene: TRBJ2-3
CDR3 protein: CASSHGSRGTDTQYF
CDR3 DNA: TGTGCCAGCAGCCACGGTAGTCGAGGCACAGATACGCAGTATTTT

clone size: many
CDR3 length: 13
D gene: TRBD1
V gene: TRBV4-2
J gene: TRBJ2-1
CDR3 protein: CASSQERRDRQVF
CDR3 DNA: TGTGCCAGCAGCCAAGAGCGGCGGGACAGGCAGGTCTTC

clone size: NA
CDR3 length: 14
D gene: TRBD2
V gene: TRBV6-5
J gene: TRBJ2-1
CDR3 protein: CASSGSGRRNEQFF
CDR3 DNA: TGTGCCAGCAGCGGTAGCGGGAGACGGAATGAGCAGTTCTTC